The 25 T cell receptor beta chains presented below share a single source sample, sequenced in a study of blood T cell repertoires in COVID-19. The method was immunoSEQ multiplex PCR; TCRdb's version includes in-frame clones alone and lacks a portion of them. The sample lists around 240,000 clones; approximately 83% were seen once. Sequencing was carried out using peripheral blood. The receptors derive from a woman aged 25 to 39 who had recovered from COVID-19.

The chain has TRBV6-5 and TRBJ2-1; no clear D gene. The V and J ends lost 2 bases and 6 bases respectively, with 8 bases between them. This CDR3 region has 13 residues. Germline V gene sequence: CDR1 MNHEY, CDR2 SVGAGI. CDR3: CASSYTPSNEQFF. The CDR3 region has the DNA TGTGCCAGCAGTTACACCCCCAGCAATGAGCAGTTCTTC.

The chain recombines TRBV27 with TRBJ1-4; D is ambiguous. The CDR3 totals 14 residues. The germline V and J ends were trimmed by 6 bases and 0 bases, with 8 bases remaining between them. Germline CDR1 reads MNHEY; CDR2 reads SMNVEV (reference sequence). Here the CDR3 DNA reads TGTGCCAGCAGACGGGATCCAACTAATGAAAAACTGTTTTTT. Translated: CASRRDPTNEKLFF.

The chain has TRBV7-6 and TRBJ2-5; D uncertain. V lost 0 bases and J lost 1, with 9 bases in between. The CDR3 has 15 amino acids. Per germline, CDR1 SGHVS and CDR2 FNYEAQ. The CDR3 loop reads CASSLAVTPQETQYF. CDR3 coding DNA: TGTGCCAGCAGCTTAGCGGTCACACCCCAAGAGACCCAGTACTTC.

The chain couples TRBV19 to TRBJ2-2; 8 bases line up with TRBD1. This CDR3 region has 14 residues. Trimming took 8 bases from V and 4 from J; bases not matched to a gene: 6. Germline V CDR1 and CDR2: LNHDA, SQIVND (reference sequence). CDR3 nucleotides: TGTGCCAGTCAGACAGGGGCCATCACCGGGGAGCTGTTTTTT. Amino acids: CASQTGAITGELFF.

V is TRBV5-6 and J is TRBJ1-2, with D possibly matching TRBD1 (5 bases). The length of the CDR3 is 14 residues. V shed 4 bases and J shed 4 bases, with 14 bases lying between them. From germline, CDR1 is SGHDT and CDR2 YYEEEE. Here the CDR3 reads CASSPGQGTYGYTF. CDR3 bases: TGTGCCAGCAGCCCAGGGCAGGGCACCTATGGCTACACCTTC.

The J gene is TRBJ2-1, the V gene TRBV5-4; 14 bases match TRBD2. This CDR3 region has 16 residues. CDR1 and CDR2 from the germline V gene are SGHNT and YYREEE (reference sequence). With 3 bases clipped from V and 8 bases from J, the junction kept 7 bases outside the gene matches. The CDR3 is CASSSRLAGGIDEQFF. Written as DNA, the CDR3 is TGTGCCAGCAGCTCGAGACTAGCGGGGGGGATCGATGAGCAGTTCTTC.

The chain is built from TRBV19 and TRBJ1-2; 10 nucleotides agree with TRBD1. Germline assignment: CDR1 LNHDA and CDR2 SQIVND (reference sequence). J was trimmed by 5 bases and V by 3 bases; bases with no gene match: 6. The CDR3 runs 15 residues. CDR3 residues: CASSIRPGQGYGYTF. The CDR3 DNA reads TGTGCCAGTAGTATTCGACCGGGACAGGGGTATGGCTACACCTTC.

V usage is TRBV30 and J usage is TRBJ2-2, with 8 bases lining up with TRBD2. The CDR3 extends over 14 amino acids. Germline assignment: CDR1 GTSNPN and CDR2 SVGIG (reference sequence). V lost 3 bases, J lost 3 bases, and 3 bases stayed unmatched. The CDR3 reads CAWRSGGYTGELFF. The CDR3 DNA sequence: TGTGCCTGGAGAAGCGGGGGCTACACCGGGGAGCTGTTTTTT.

Concerning this clone itself: The same CDR3 is also encoded by other DNA sequences in this sample. The chain has TRBV7-2 and TRBJ2-7, with D possibly being TRBD1 (5 bases). V dropped 1 base and J dropped 4 bases, with 11 bases sitting between them. This CDR3 comprises 14 residues. Germline V gene lookup returns CDR1 SGHTA and CDR2 FQGNSA. The CDR3 spells CASSLGQGVYEQYF. The CDR3 nucleotides read TGTGCCAGCAGCTTAGGGCAAGGGGTGTACGAGCAGTACTTC.

V and J are TRBV13 and TRBJ2-3, with 8 bases fitting TRBD2. Germline lookup yields CDR1 PRHDT and CDR2 FYEKMQ (reference sequence). The CDR3 runs 16 residues. Unmatched junction bases numbered 12, after V lost 5 bases and J lost 5 bases. CDR3 nucleotides: TGTGCCAGCAGCCCTATGTTCAGCGGGGGAGGAGATACGCAGTATTTT. Its translation: CASSPMFSGGGDTQYF.

CDR3 amino acids: CASSPGYNEQFF. The CDR3 DNA reads TGTGCCAGCAGCCCAGGGTACAATGAGCAGTTCTTC. V and J are TRBV9 and TRBJ2-1; tentative D call: TRBD1 (5 bases). Trimming pared 4 bases from V and 4 bases from J, leaving 6 bases between. The CDR3 contains 12 residues. The germline V gene has CDR1 SGDLS and CDR2 YYNGEE.

The chain combines TRBV5-1 with TRBJ2-3; D gene unclear. The CDR3 length is 12 residues. From germline, CDR1 is SGHRS and CDR2 YFSETQ. V was pared by 1 base and J by 6 bases, with 6 bases between. The CDR3 here is CASSLNGDTQYF. The CDR3 bases are TGCGCCAGCAGCTTGAACGGGGATACGCAGTATTTT.

With regard to this clone: This CDR3 is also generated by other DNA sequences in the sample. The rearrangement joins TRBV19 to TRBJ2-2; D unclear. Trimming shortened V by 5 bases and J by 6 bases, and 4 bases separated the two germline ends. The germline CDR1 and CDR2 sequences are LNHDA and SQIVND (reference sequence). This CDR3 spans 11 amino acids. The CDR3, as DNA: TGTGCCAGTAGTCGGGCCGGGGAGCTGTTTTTT. Encoded protein: CASSRAGELFF.

The J gene is TRBJ2-5, the V gene TRBV10-1; D may be TRBD2 (5 bases). V was trimmed by 2 bases and J by 4 bases, leaving 8 bases between them. Germline loops: CDR1 WNHNN, CDR2 SYGVQD (reference sequence). The CDR3 length is 13 residues. The CDR3 loop reads CASSEGSGETQYF. DNA of the CDR3: TGCGCCAGCAGTGAGGGGAGTGGAGAGACCCAGTACTTC.

This clone was found a few times. The V and J genes are TRBV7-8 and TRBJ2-2; 9 bases map to TRBD1. The CDR3 sequence is 17 residues long. After removal of 4 bases from V and 4 bases from J, the junction contained 10 bases not matched to a gene. CDR1 and CDR2 (germline): SGHVS, FQNEAQ. This CDR3 reads CASSSSDRGFSTGELFF. In nucleotides, the CDR3 is TGTGCCAGCAGCTCATCTGACAGGGGGTTCAGCACCGGGGAGCTGTTTTTT.

The chain employs TRBV7-8 and TRBJ2-7; no firm D call. Trimming took off 2 bases at V and 1 base at J, with 15 bases between the two ends. Germline CDR1 reads SGHVS; CDR2 reads FQNEAQ. The CDR3 extends over 16 amino acids. The CDR3 DNA is TGTGCCAGCAGCTTACCGAGACATCTTGGGTCCTACGAGCAGTACTTC. Translating it yields CASSLPRHLGSYEQYF.

The rearrangement uses TRBV6-2 or TRBV6-3 and TRBJ2-5; a weak D match, TRBD1 (6 bases). The V and J ends lost 3 bases and 2 bases respectively, with 10 bases between them. The length of the CDR3 is 14 residues. Germline V gives CDR1 MNHEY, CDR2 SVGEGT. In nucleotides, the CDR3 is TGTGCCAGCAGTTATTTAGGACAGCAAGAGACCCAGTACTTC. This sequence encodes CASSYLGQQETQYF.

In DNA, the CDR3 is TGTGCCAGCAGCCTCGGGACTGTGTCAGATACGCAGTATTTT. Translated: CASSLGTVSDTQYF. The chain is built from TRBV5-6 and TRBJ2-3; D perhaps matches TRBD2 (6 bases). Trimming cost V 4 bases and J 4 bases, with 13 bases left between them. Germline CDR1 reads SGHDT; CDR2 reads YYEEEE. The CDR3 consists of 14 residues.

This chain joins TRBV7-8 and TRBJ1-2; the match to TRBD1 covers 8 bases. Germline V lookup: CDR1 SGHVS, CDR2 FQNEAQ. The CDR3 consists of 16 residues. The V and J ends lost 5 bases and 3 bases, in that order; junction bases with no gene match: 11. The DNA for the CDR3 is TGTGCCAGCAGCCCCCAAGCAGGGGGCGTTCACTATGGCTACACCTTC. It translates to CASSPQAGGVHYGYTF. The full variable domain, completed using reference TRBV7-8 and TRBJ1-2, is GAGVSQSPRYKVAKRGQDVALRCDPISGHVSLFWYQQALGQGPEFLTYFQNEAQLDKSGLPSDRFFAERPEGSVSTLKIQRTQQEDSAVYLCASSPQAGGVHYGYTFGSGTRLTVV.

This chain uses TRBV5-6 with TRBJ1-1; unclear D gene. Trimming pared 3 bases from V and 1 base from J, leaving 13 bases between. Germline loops: CDR1 SGHDT, CDR2 YYEEEE. This CDR3 contains 15 residues. CDR3 DNA sequence: TGTGCCAGCAGCTCTTCGGGATTGTCGAACACTGAAGCTTTCTTT. Residues: CASSSSGLSNTEAFF.

The rearrangement links TRBV5-1 to TRBJ2-7; 8 nucleotides line up with TRBD1. There are 13 residues in the CDR3. With 8 bases clipped from V and 4 bases from J, the junction kept 8 bases outside the gene matches. Germline V gene data show CDR1 as SGHRS and CDR2 as YFSETQ. The CDR3 is CASSDRAGYEQYF. In DNA form, the CDR3 reads TGCGCCAGTTCGGACAGGGCGGGATACGAGCAGTACTTC.

The chain carries TRBV6-1 and TRBJ1-4; the D gene is possibly TRBD1 (5 bases). V lost 3 bases to trimming and J lost 7 bases, with 18 bases between them. Germline V lookup: CDR1 MNHNS, CDR2 SASEGT. The CDR3 is 16 residues long. CDR3 residues: CASSDRGSPRGEKLFF. The CDR3 DNA is TGTGCCAGCAGTGACCGGGGGAGCCCGCGGGGTGAAAAACTGTTTTTT.

The rearrangement links TRBV30 to TRBJ1-5; 7 bases match TRBD1. The CDR3 is 14 amino acids. Germline V CDR1 and CDR2: GTSNPN, SVGIG (reference sequence). J lost 5 bases, V lost 3 bases, and 7 bases had no gene match. CDR3 DNA: TGTGCCTGGAGCGGGACAGCCTCGGATCAGCCCCAGCATTTT. Translating it yields CAWSGTASDQPQHF.

This chain joins TRBV6-5 and TRBJ1-4, with 7 bases that match TRBD1. CDR3 length: 14 residues. CDR1 and CDR2 (germline): MNHEY, SVGAGI. V dropped 2 bases and J dropped 7; count of bases not matched to a gene: 4. CDR3 in amino acids: CASSYNAGGEKLFF. The DNA for the CDR3 is TGTGCCAGCAGTTACAACGCAGGGGGTGAAAAACTGTTTTTT.

The gene calls are TRBV6-1 and TRBJ2-1; perhaps TRBD2 as D (7 bases). The CDR3 extends over 16 amino acids. CDR1 MNHNS and CDR2 SASEGT come from the germline V gene. The germline V and J ends were trimmed by 2 bases and 7 bases, with 18 bases remaining between them. CDR3 amino acids: CASSELDGGPQNEQFF. CDR3 DNA: TGTGCCAGCAGTGAATTGGACGGGGGGCCCCAAAATGAGCAGTTCTTC.